The following is a TCR beta chain sequence with its context. Its antigen is unidentified. These data belong to a study of post-analysis software for immune sequencing data. Study results and caveats: Roughly 5 TRBV segments were significantly more frequent in patients than in controls. TRBV5-6, TRBV5-1 and TRBV20-1 were among these segments.

Built from TCR beta cDNA, the libraries had unique molecular identifiers in them. TCRdb re-derived calls from the PCR reads in MiXCR, one entry per CDR3 protein. The profile shows about 810,000 distinct CDR3 sequences, approximately 53% of them singletons. V shed 0 bases and J shed 1 base, with 7 bases lying between them. CDR3 length: 14 residues. Germline V gene lookup returns CDR1 SGDLS and CDR2 YYNGEE. The sequence was collected from a girl between 5 and 17 years old with multiple sclerosis. Sequenced input: blood. The V call is TRBV9, the J call TRBJ1-1; D is undetermined. The CDR3 here is CASSVDGRNTEAFF. CDR3 DNA: TGTGCCAGCAGCGTAGACGGCCGGAACACTGAAGCTTTCTTT. Combining the CDR3 with reference TRBV9 and TRBJ1-1 gives the whole variable domain DSGVTQTPKHLITATGQRVTLRCSPRSGDLSVYWYQQSLDQGLQFLIQYYNGEERAKGNILERFSAQQFPDLHSELNLSSLELGDSALYFCASSVDGRNTEAFFGQGTRLTVV.